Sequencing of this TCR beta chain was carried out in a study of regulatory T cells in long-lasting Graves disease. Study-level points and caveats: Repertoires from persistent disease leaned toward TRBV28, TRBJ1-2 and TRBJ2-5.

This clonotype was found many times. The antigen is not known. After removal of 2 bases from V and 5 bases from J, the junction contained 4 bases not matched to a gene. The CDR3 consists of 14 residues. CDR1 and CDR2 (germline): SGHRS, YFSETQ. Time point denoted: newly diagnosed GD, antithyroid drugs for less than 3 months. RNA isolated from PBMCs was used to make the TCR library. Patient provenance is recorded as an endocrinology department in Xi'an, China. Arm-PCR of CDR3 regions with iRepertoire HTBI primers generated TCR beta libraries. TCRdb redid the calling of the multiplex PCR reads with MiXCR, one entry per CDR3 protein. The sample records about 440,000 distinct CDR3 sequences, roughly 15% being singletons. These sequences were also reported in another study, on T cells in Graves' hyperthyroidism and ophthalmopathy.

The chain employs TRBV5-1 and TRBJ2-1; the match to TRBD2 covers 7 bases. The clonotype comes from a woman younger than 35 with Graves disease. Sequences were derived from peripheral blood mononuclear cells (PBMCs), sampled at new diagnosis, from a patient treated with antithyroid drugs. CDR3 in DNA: TGCGCCAGCAGCTTTGGCGGGAGAAACAATGAGCAGTTCTTC. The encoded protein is CASSFGGRNNEQFF.